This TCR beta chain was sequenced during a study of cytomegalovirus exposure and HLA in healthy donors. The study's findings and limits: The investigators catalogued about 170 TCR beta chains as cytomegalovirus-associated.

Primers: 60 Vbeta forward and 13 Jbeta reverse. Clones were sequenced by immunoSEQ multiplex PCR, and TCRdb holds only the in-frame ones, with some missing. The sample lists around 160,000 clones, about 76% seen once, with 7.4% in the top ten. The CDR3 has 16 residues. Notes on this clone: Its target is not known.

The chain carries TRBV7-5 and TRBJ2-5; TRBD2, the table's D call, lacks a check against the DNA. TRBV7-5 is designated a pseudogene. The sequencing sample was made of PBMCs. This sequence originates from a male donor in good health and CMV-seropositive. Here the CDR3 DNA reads TGTGCCAGAAGCTTAGGTACGCGGCCCTGGAATTCGCCCCAGTACTTC. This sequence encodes CARSLGTRPWNSPQYF.